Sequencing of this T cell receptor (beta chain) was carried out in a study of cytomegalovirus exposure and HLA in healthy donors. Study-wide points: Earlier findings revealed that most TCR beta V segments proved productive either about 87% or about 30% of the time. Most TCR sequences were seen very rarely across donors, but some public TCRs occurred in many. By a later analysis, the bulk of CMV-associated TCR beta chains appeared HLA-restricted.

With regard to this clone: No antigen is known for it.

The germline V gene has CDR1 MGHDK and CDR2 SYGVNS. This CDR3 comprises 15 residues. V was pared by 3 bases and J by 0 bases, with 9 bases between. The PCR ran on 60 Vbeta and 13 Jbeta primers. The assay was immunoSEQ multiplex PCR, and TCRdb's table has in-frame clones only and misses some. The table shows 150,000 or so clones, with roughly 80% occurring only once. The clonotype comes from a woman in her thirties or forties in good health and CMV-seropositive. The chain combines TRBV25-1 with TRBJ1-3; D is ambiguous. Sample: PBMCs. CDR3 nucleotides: TGTGCCAGCAGTGATGGGGAGAGCTCTGGAAACACCATATATTTT. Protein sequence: CASSDGESSGNTIYF.